This T cell receptor beta chain derives from a study of blood T cell repertoires in COVID-19. The wider study: COVID-19 samples, acute and convalescent, were from the United States, Italy and Spain. Nucleic acid was either cDNA or gDNA, and it came from T cells, B-cell-depleted T cells, or PBMCs.

In the original workflow: Reference gene primers were amplified, and this amplification served to estimate nucleated cell counts. Profiled with immunoSEQ multiplex PCR; TCRdb holds only in-frame clones, not every one. That table is the source of V, J and clone size, and D and trimming were worked out from the DNA. The table shows 50,000 or so clones, with 85% to 90% occurring only once. The CDR3 length is 12 residues. Per germline, CDR1 GTSNPN and CDR2 SVGIG (reference sequence). Trimming cost V 4 bases and J 5 bases, with 11 bases left between them. The sequencing sample was made of peripheral blood. The TCR was taken from a human donor in a cohort sampled during active COVID-19. V is TRBV30 and J is TRBJ1-2; no clear D. CDR3 bases: TGTGCCTGGAAGGATCCGGAGTATGGCTACACCTTC. It yields the protein CAWKDPEYGYTF.